This entry concerns a single TCR beta chain. As yet, its antigen is unknown. V lost 0 bases and J lost 10, with 19 bases in between. CDR1 SGHNT and CDR2 YYREEE come from the germline V gene (reference sequence). The CDR3 is 15 amino acids. The sample comes from a study of OX40 agonist ivuxolimab in advanced cancers. Study in general: A male proportion of under 90% was recorded, with mean age around 62 years and range about 20 to 79.

Study-level points and caveats: On average, CD8+ T cells had more expanded clones than CD4+. Antigen specificity of clonally expanded peripheral T cells was not established.

Sequencing was performed with immunoSEQ multiplex PCR; in TCRdb, only in-frame clones are kept and a portion is missing. The table lists about 77,000 clones, around 85% of them singletons. The sequence came from an adult with an advanced solid tumor such as melanoma, head and neck, liver or kidney cancer. The V gene is TRBV5-4, the J gene TRBJ2-5, with D hard to call. The sample here was CD4+ or CD8+ T cells sorted from blood, taken in a trial of the OX40 agonist ivuxolimab. CDR3 residues: CASSLVGTALSGQYF. The CDR3 DNA reads as TGTGCCAGCAGCTTGGTCGGTACAGCGCTATCAGGCCAGTACTTC.